What follows are 18 T cell receptor beta chains derived from one specimen sequenced in a study of T cells expressing NK-cell markers. TCRdb reprocessed the 5' RACE reads and stores each CDR3 protein as one record, lacking DNA. The repertoire shows approximately 550,000 distinct CDR3 sequences; the top ten hold approximately 3.5%. Sequencing was carried out using blood T cells: a sorted CD56 or NKG2C T cell subset, CD4+ or CD8+ T cells, or bulk PBMC T cells (not recorded which). The origin of the receptors is a man between 18 and 35 years old in good health.

The rearrangement joins TRBV7-9 to TRBJ2-1; TCRdb gives TRBD1 as the D gene, but with no DNA this cannot be confirmed. Germline V gene data show CDR1 as SEHNR and CDR2 as FQNEAQ (reference sequence). CDR3 length: 14 residues. CDR3 sequence: CASSPPGQGVEQFF.

The V and J genes are TRBV20-1 and TRBJ2-1; the TCRdb call, TRBD1, lacks DNA for checking. The CDR3 extends over 15 amino acids. Germline values: CDR1 DFQATT, CDR2 SNEGSKA (reference sequence). CDR3 loop: CSARDSWTGSLEQFF.

The rearrangement uses TRBV5-1 and TRBJ1-4; the TRBD1 assignment by TCRdb is unverifiable without DNA. CDR3 length: 17 amino acids. CDR1 and CDR2 from the germline V gene are SGHRS and YFSETQ. CDR3 in amino acids: CASSLEGVQATNEKLFF. Drawing the rest from reference TRBV5-1 and TRBJ1-4, the complete variable domain is KAGVTQTPRYLIKTRGQQVTLSCSPISGHRSVSWYQQTPGQGLQFLFEYFSETQRNKGNFPGRFSGRQFSNSRSEMNVSTLELGDSALYLCASSLEGVQATNEKLFFGSGTQLSVL.

V is TRBV20-1 and J is TRBJ2-5. Per the germline V gene, CDR1 is DFQATT and CDR2 is SNEGSKA (reference sequence). CDR3 size: 15 residues. The CDR3 loop is CSARDHSKTQETQYF.

The chain links TRBV9 to TRBJ2-3; TCRdb's D call, TRBD2, is unchecked because there is no DNA. Germline CDR1 reads SGDLS; CDR2 reads YYNGEE. The CDR3 is 15 residues long. CDR3 in amino acids: CASSVEGGVTDTQYF.

This chain joins TRBV15 and TRBJ2-5; TCRdb's D call of TRBD1 is untestable without DNA. The CDR3 has 17 amino acids. Germline V gene sequence: CDR1 LNHNV, CDR2 YYDKDF (reference sequence). CDR3 region: CATSRDYPGGVGETQYF.

This chain connects TRBV15 to TRBJ2-2; TCRdb returns TRBD1, unconfirmable since there is no DNA. The CDR3 spans 17 residues. Germline loops: CDR1 LNHNV, CDR2 YYDKDF (reference sequence). The CDR3 is CATSRVKAQGRAGELFF.

The chain's CDR3 is CAISAPGAGPNNEQFF. This rearrangement joins TRBV10-3 to TRBJ2-1; lacking DNA, the TRBD1 call made by TCRdb goes unchecked. This CDR3 region has 16 residues. Germline V gene sequence: CDR1 ENHRY, CDR2 SYGVKD.

V is TRBV29-1 and J is TRBJ2-2; without DNA, the TCRdb call of TRBD1 cannot be checked. Germline assignment: CDR1 SQVTM and CDR2 ANQGSEA. The CDR3 has 15 residues. CDR3 loop: CSVVPAGGHDGELFF.

The chain recombines TRBV12-3 or TRBV12-4 with TRBJ2-5. This CDR3 is 13 amino acids long. CDR3 sequence: CASSLLDLETQYF.

The genes are TRBV20-1 and TRBJ2-1; TCRdb names TRBD2, which stays unverified in the absence of DNA. Germline-derived CDR1 and CDR2 are DFQATT and SNEGSKA (reference sequence). The CDR3 is 17 residues long. CDR3 in amino acids: CSASGRPLFSSYNEQFF.

The chain joins TRBV2 to TRBJ2-4; TCRdb outputs TRBD1, but without DNA this stays unchecked. This CDR3 is 13 amino acids long. The germline V gene encodes CDR1 SNHLY and CDR2 FYNNEI. The CDR3 sequence: CASSERGLSIQYF.

This chain connects TRBV25-1 to TRBJ2-3; TCRdb indicates TRBD2, and absent DNA this call remains unverified. The germline V gene encodes CDR1 MGHDK and CDR2 SYGVNS. The CDR3 contains 12 residues. The CDR3 reads CASSDAGDTQYF.

This chain connects TRBV29-1 to TRBJ2-2; the D call from TCRdb, TRBD2, cannot be confirmed without DNA. The CDR3 sequence is 15 residues long. Germline CDR1 and CDR2: SQVTM and ANQGSEA. CDR3 residues: CSATSGPTNTGELFF.

The genes are TRBV5-4 and TRBJ1-5; the TCRdb call, TRBD1, lacks DNA for checking. Looked up from germline, CDR1 is SGHNT and CDR2 is YYREEE (reference sequence). CDR3 length: 18 amino acids. The CDR3 sequence: CASSLLPGQGISNQPQHF.

V is TRBV20-1 and J is TRBJ2-7; the TRBD2 assignment by TCRdb is unverifiable without DNA. Germline-derived CDR1 and CDR2 are DFQATT and SNEGSKA (reference sequence). The CDR3 spans 15 residues. CDR3 in amino acids: CSALHSSGVTYEQYF.

This chain joins TRBV4-2 and TRBJ2-7; TCRdb designates TRBD1, a call that cannot be tested without DNA. The CDR3 is 16 residues long. Germline assignment: CDR1 LGHNA and CDR2 YNFKEQ. CDR3 loop: CASSPPSGQGINEQYF.

This chain connects TRBV2 to TRBJ2-1; TCRdb indicates TRBD2, and absent DNA this call remains unverified. This CDR3 contains 13 residues. The germline V gene encodes CDR1 SNHLY and CDR2 FYNNEI. The CDR3 loop is CASSPGREGDQFF.